This TCR beta chain comes out of a study of OX40 agonist ivuxolimab in advanced cancers. This clone was detected only a few times. Some clones are missing from TCRdb's copy, which holds only in-frame ones; the method was immunoSEQ multiplex PCR. The data show 55,000 to 65,000 clones, with about 85% seen just once and over 3.5% held by the top ten. This TCR was recovered from an adult with an advanced solid tumor such as melanoma, head and neck, liver or kidney cancer. This specimen consisted of CD4+ or CD8+ T cells sorted from blood, obtained in a trial of the OX40 agonist ivuxolimab.

The chain's CDR3 is CASSVATWGRVTGELFF. Written as DNA, the CDR3 is TGTGCCAGCAGCGTCGCGACATGGGGGAGAGTCACCGGGGAGCTGTTTTTT. V and J are TRBV9 and TRBJ2-2, with D tentatively TRBD1 or TRBD2 (5 bases each). V was clipped by 2 bases and J by 4 bases, with 18 bases between them. The CDR3 is 17 residues long. Looked up from germline, CDR1 is SGDLS and CDR2 is YYNGEE.